This passage covers 8 T cell receptor beta chains from one sample sequenced in a study. MiXCR was run by TCRdb on the 5' RACE reads, yielding one entry per CDR3 protein. Counted here are approximately 250 distinct CDR3 sequences, roughly 28% occurring once; the ten biggest clones make up about 27%. Sequenced: total memory T cells from blood PBMCs. Subset reported: transitional memory CD4+ T cells. These receptors all stem from a male donor with HIV.

By sample fraction, this clonotype is hyperexpanded. V and J are TRBV9 and TRBJ1-1; perhaps TRBD1 as D (6 bases). Germline CDR1 and CDR2: SGDLS and YYNGEE. The CDR3 consists of 15 residues. V was pared by 0 bases and J by 4 bases, with 13 bases between. This chain's CDR3 is CASSVGGGGVTEAFF. CDR3 nucleotide sequence: TGTGCCAGCAGCGTAGGGGGTGGGGGCGTCACTGAAGCTTTCTTT.

V and J are TRBV7-2 and TRBJ2-1; 10 nucleotides agree with TRBD2. Germline CDR1 and CDR2: SGHTA and FQGNSA. The CDR3 is 14 residues long. J lost 7 bases, V lost 3 bases, and 3 bases had no gene match. CDR3 region: CASSFGSGGNEQFF. Written as DNA, the CDR3 is TGTGCCAGCAGCTTTGGTAGCGGGGGGAATGAGCAGTTCTTC.

This chain uses TRBV24-1 with TRBJ2-1; D might be TRBD2 (6 bases). The CDR3 is made up of 15 amino acids. The germline gives CDR1 KGHDR, CDR2 SFDVKD. With 5 bases removed from V and 2 bases from J, the gap between germline ends came to 12 bases. CDR3 sequence: CATSGGDLPYNEQFF. CDR3 sequence (DNA): TGTGCCACCAGTGGAGGGGACTTGCCCTACAATGAGCAGTTCTTC.

This clonotype counts as hyperexpanded. The chain has TRBV4-1 and TRBJ1-1, with TRBD1 matching 8 bases. The J segment lost 3 bases and the V segment lost 6 bases, leaving 12 bases of the junction unmatched. In germline, CDR1 is MGHRA, CDR2 YSYEKL. The CDR3 extends over 16 amino acids. Here the CDR3 reads CASRHTPATGDTEAFF. Written as DNA, the CDR3 is TGCGCCAGCAGACATACCCCCGCGACAGGGGACACTGAAGCTTTCTTT.

This clonotype came up a few times. The V call is TRBV10-1, the J call TRBJ2-1; unclear D gene. The CDR3 is made up of 18 amino acids. The V and J ends lost 2 bases and 4 bases respectively, with 21 bases between them. CDR1 is WNHNN, CDR2 SYGVQD, per germline (reference sequence). CDR3 loop: CASSEPNVTYQTYNEQFF. The CDR3 coding sequence is TGCGCCAGCAGTGAGCCGAATGTTACTTACCAGACATACAATGAGCAGTTCTTC.

This clonotype was recorded a few times. The chain couples TRBV24-1 to TRBJ2-1, with D maybe TRBD2 (5 bases). The CDR3 has 14 amino acids. V lost 4 bases, J lost 12 bases, and 18 bases lay in between. Germline values: CDR1 KGHDR, CDR2 SFDVKD. In nucleotides, the CDR3 is TGTGCCACCAGTGACCCCGAACGGAGGATGGGGCAGTTCTTC. It encodes CATSDPERRMGQFF.

There are a few counts of this clonotype. The junction departs from germline at one end; a sequencing error may be responsible. The J gene is TRBJ2-2, the V gene TRBV5-4; maybe TRBD1 (6 bases). CDR1 is SGHNT and CDR2 is YYREEE in the germline V gene (reference sequence). This CDR3 has 17 residues. The CDR3 here is CASSLMAQGVGTGELLF. As DNA, the CDR3 is TGTGCCAGCAGCTTGATGGCACAGGGAGTAGGTACCGGGGAGCTGCTTTTT.

Details on this clonotype: Because the CDR3 is missing its conserved closing phenylalanine or tryptophan, this is likely a read error. The V gene is TRBV6-2 or TRBV6-3, the J gene TRBJ2-7; no clear D gene. The germline V gene encodes CDR1 MNHEY and CDR2 SVGEGT. The V and J ends lost 3 bases and 2 bases respectively, with 11 bases between them. The CDR3 spans 14 residues. CDR3 protein: CASSYEETTYEQYY. In DNA, the CDR3 is TGTGCCAGCAGTTATGAGGAAACAACCTACGAGCAGTACTAC.